Only a few counts were recorded for the clone carrying this T cell receptor beta chain. Its cognate antigen is unknown. This record belongs to a study of vaccination and CD4 T cells after COVID-19. Cultured CD4+ T-cell DNA underwent Oncomine TCR Beta short-read sequencing. MiXCR, applied by TCRdb to the PCR reads, yields one record per CDR3 protein. The data contain some 9,000 distinct CDR3 sequences, around 50% of them singletons. Treatment in this sample: roughly 11-day PBMC culture with coronavirus spike peptide pools or control peptides (ViraFEST assay). Collection of the unexposed donor's CD4+ T cells took place before the COVID-19 pandemic (2011-2018). The TCR comes from a human donor in good health. The sample was CD4+ T cells from blood, cultured in vitro.

The DNA of the CDR3 is TGTGCCAGCAGTTATTTCAGGGGCTGGGGTAACACTGAAGCTTTCTTT. It translates to CASSYFRGWGNTEAFF. The chain employs TRBV6-2 or TRBV6-3 and TRBJ1-1; D perhaps matches TRBD1 (6 bases). Trimming shortened V by 3 bases and J by 2 bases, and 16 bases separated the two germline ends. CDR3 length: 16 residues. From germline, CDR1 is MNHEY and CDR2 SVGEGT.